The 22 T cell receptor beta chains below were found in one sample sequenced in a study of blood T cells in healthy people across ages. Alongside a J-beta primer mix, a sample-barcoded 5' primer served in a second PCR lasting roughly 7 to 11 cycles. TCRdb ran MiXCR on the 5' RACE reads and lists one entry per CDR3 protein. The sample records fewer than 900,000 distinct CDR3 sequences, approximately 35% being singletons. The specimen was blood. These receptors were taken from a man younger than 35 in good health.

This clonotype showed up just once. J is TRBJ1-1 and V is TRBV7-3; 12 nucleotides agree with TRBD1. The germline gives CDR1 SGHTA, CDR2 FQGTGA. Losses at the gene ends were 5 bases for V and 5 bases for J; bases not matched to a gene: 6. The CDR3 sequence is 15 residues long. This CDR3 reads CASSPQGQGATEAFF. Here the CDR3 DNA reads TGTGCCAGCAGCCCTCAGGGACAGGGGGCGACTGAAGCTTTCTTT.

This clonotype occurred many times. The chain employs TRBV12-3 or TRBV12-4 and TRBJ1-2; 12 bases fit TRBD1. CDR3 length equals 14 residues. V dropped 6 bases and J dropped 6; count of bases not matched to a gene: 5. CDR3 DNA sequence: TGTGCCAGCAGGCTTGGGACAGGGGGCAATGGCTACACCTTC. It translates to CASRLGTGGNGYTF.

Of note for this clonotype: A much more abundant neighbour one base away suggests this may be a read error. A read error is likely, as this CDR3 ends without the conserved phenylalanine or tryptophan. J is TRBJ2-3 and V is TRBV7-2; 12 nucleotides match TRBD2. CDR1 and CDR2 (germline): SGHTA, FQGNSA. CDR3 length: 15 amino acids. The ends lost 5 bases at V and 2 bases at J; junction bases unmatched: 2. The DNA for the CDR3 is TGTGCCAGCAGCCGGACTAGCGGGGACACAGATACGCAGTATTCT. Translating it yields CASSRTSGDTDTQYS.

The rearrangement links TRBV12-3 or TRBV12-4 to TRBJ1-1; the D gene is possibly TRBD1 (5 bases). Deletions cut 3 bases from V and 5 bases from J, with 10 bases between. CDR3 length: 13 amino acids. CDR3 protein: CASSFRQTTEAFF. The CDR3 coding sequence is TGTGCCAGCAGTTTTAGACAGACGACTGAAGCTTTCTTT.

This clonotype was seen more than once but under ten times. The V and J genes are TRBV20-1 and TRBJ2-1; TRBD1 matches at 9 bases. Germline V gene lookup returns CDR1 DFQATT and CDR2 SNEGSKA (reference sequence). The CDR3 contains 16 residues. J lost 5 bases, V lost 5 bases, and 13 bases had no gene match. The DNA for the CDR3 is TGCAGTGCTCTCCGGGACAGGGAACGTTGGAACAATGAGCAGTTCTTC. Translating it yields CSALRDRERWNNEQFF.

This rearrangement joins TRBV20-1 to TRBJ1-2, with a possible D match to TRBD1 (5 bases). The length of the CDR3 is 13 residues. Deletions cut 3 bases from V and 2 bases from J, with 10 bases between. Looked up from germline, CDR1 is DFQATT and CDR2 is SNEGSKA (reference sequence). The CDR3 DNA reads TGCAGTGCTAGCCCTTCAGGGAACTATGGCTACACCTTC. It is translated as CSASPSGNYGYTF.

This clonotype was recorded a few times. The CDR3 nucleotides read TGTGCCAGCAGTTACGCCTCCCCAGCTTTCTTT. It encodes CASSYASPAFF. The chain combines TRBV2 with TRBJ1-1; D call uncertain. Germline CDR1 and CDR2: SNHLY and FYNNEI. The CDR3 has 11 amino acids. V was cut by 5 bases and J by 10 bases, with 11 bases left in between.

In its sample, this clonotype was seen a few times. The chain employs TRBV20-1 and TRBJ1-2; D is perhaps TRBD1 (5 bases). The ends were cut back, 6 bases at V and 7 bases at J, with 18 bases in the middle. CDR3 length: 13 amino acids. CDR1 is DFQATT, CDR2 SNEGSKA, per germline (reference sequence). CDR3 residues: CSAPARGDLGYTF. CDR3 nucleotide sequence: TGCAGTGCCCCCGCTAGAGGGGACCTTGGCTACACCTTC.

V and J are TRBV3-1 and TRBJ1-2; 11 bases agree with TRBD1. Germline loops: CDR1 LGHDT, CDR2 YNNKEL (reference sequence). This CDR3 region has 14 residues. V lost 1 base and J lost 10; bases outside the gene matches: 5. CDR3 loop: CASSQAGTGGDYTF. The CDR3 bases are TGTGCCAGCAGCCAAGCCGGGACAGGGGGGGACTACACCTTC.

This clonotype was seen at least ten times. The genes are TRBV29-1 and TRBJ2-5; D uncertain. Trimming removed 6 bases from V and 0 bases from J, with 11 bases in between. Looked up from germline, CDR1 is SQVTM and CDR2 is ANQGSEA. This CDR3 has 13 amino acids. CDR3 in amino acids: CSVRTEHQETQYF. The CDR3 nucleotides read TGCAGCGTCCGGACGGAGCACCAAGAGACCCAGTACTTC.

V gene TRBV29-1 combines with J gene TRBJ1-1, with a tentative D call TRBD1 (6 bases). Germline V gene sequence: CDR1 SQVTM, CDR2 ANQGSEA. Trimming cost V 7 bases and J 1 base, with 10 bases left between them. The CDR3 length is 12 residues. Here the CDR3 DNA reads TGCAGCGGTTCACAGGGGAACACTGAAGCTTTCTTT. The encoded protein is CSGSQGNTEAFF.

This clonotype has a single count. The chain employs TRBV2 and TRBJ2-1; 13 positions agree with TRBD2. Per the germline V gene, CDR1 is SNHLY and CDR2 is FYNNEI. This CDR3 comprises 16 residues. The ends lost 7 bases at V and 4 bases at J; junction bases unmatched: 7. CDR3 residues: CASTTGTSGAYNEQFF. The CDR3, as DNA: TGTGCCAGCACCACAGGGACTAGCGGGGCATACAATGAGCAGTTCTTC.

At least ten counts were recorded for this clonotype. The chain joins TRBV29-1 to TRBJ2-7; 9 nucleotides match TRBD1. Germline CDR1 SQVTM, CDR2 ANQGSEA. J lost 5 bases, V lost 4 bases, and 9 bases had no gene match. The CDR3 length is 14 residues. Written as DNA, the CDR3 is TGCAGCGTTGCCGCAGGGACAGGGAAACACGAGCAGTACTTC. This gives the protein CSVAAGTGKHEQYF.

This clonotype appeared many times. The chain is built from TRBV5-1 and TRBJ2-7; D may be TRBD1 or TRBD2 (5 bases each). Germline V gene sequence: CDR1 SGHRS, CDR2 YFSETQ. V lost 1 base and J 0 bases, leaving 8 bases between the germline ends. The CDR3 extends over 14 amino acids. CDR3 region: CASSLLGDSYEQYF. The CDR3 DNA follows: TGCGCCAGCAGCTTGTTGGGGGACTCCTACGAGCAGTACTTC.

This rearrangement joins TRBV10-3 to TRBJ2-1, with TRBD1 matching over 9 bases. V was pared by 4 bases and J by 2 bases, with 6 bases of the junction left unmatched. The CDR3 has 16 amino acids. Germline V gene data show CDR1 as ENHRY and CDR2 as SYGVKD. CDR3 nucleotide sequence: TGTGCCATCAGTGCACAGGGGGCCTATACCTACAATGAGCAGTTCTTC. Translated: CAISAQGAYTYNEQFF.

This clonotype was observed a handful of times. CDR3 residues: CASSQDRRMSTDTQYF. The CDR3 bases are TGCGCCAGCAGCCAAGATAGGCGGATGTCCACAGATACGCAGTATTTT. The V gene is TRBV4-3, the J gene TRBJ2-3; D remains unclear. The V end was cut by 0 bases, the J end by 2 bases, with 12 bases between. The CDR3 covers 16 residues. The germline V gene has CDR1 LGHNA and CDR2 YSLEER.

A few counts support this clonotype. V and J are TRBV5-1 and TRBJ2-5; 7 bases line up with TRBD1. The ends lost 0 bases at V and 11 bases at J; junction bases unmatched: 16. The germline V gene encodes CDR1 SGHRS and CDR2 YFSETQ. The CDR3 consists of 16 residues. The DNA for the CDR3 is TGCGCCAGCAGCTTGGGGTACAGGGGTTCACGAGAAGAGCAGTACTTC. This codes for CASSLGYRGSREEQYF.

The gene calls are TRBV12-3 or TRBV12-4 and TRBJ1-5; 7 nucleotides match TRBD1. CDR3 length: 15 residues. The V segment lost 6 bases and the J segment 3 bases; nucleotides outside the gene matches: 8. The CDR3 reads CASRLGGQNNQPQHF. The CDR3 nucleotides are TGTGCCAGCAGGTTGGGGGGACAGAACAATCAGCCCCAGCATTTT.

The V gene is TRBV6-2 or TRBV6-3, the J gene TRBJ2-3; tentative D call: TRBD2 (6 bases). The CDR3 covers 16 residues. CDR1 is MNHEY and CDR2 is SVGEGT in the germline V gene. The germline V and J ends were trimmed by 0 bases and 7 bases, with 17 bases remaining between them. The CDR3 reads CASSYSSGTARNTQYF. The CDR3 DNA reads TGTGCCAGCAGTTACTCATCCGGGACTGCACGGAATACGCAGTATTTT.

This clonotype was found a few times. The J gene is TRBJ1-3, the V gene TRBV12-3 or TRBV12-4; no reliable D call. The CDR3 has 14 amino acids. Between the trimmed V and J ends, which lost 3 bases and 0 bases, there was a span of 6 bases. CDR3 residues: CASSFLASGNTIYF. CDR3 bases: TGTGCCAGCAGTTTCCTGGCCTCTGGAAACACCATATATTTT.

This clonotype was seen ten or more times. This chain connects TRBV6-1 to TRBJ1-1; unclear D gene. CDR1 and CDR2 from the germline V gene are MNHNS and SASEGT. Trimming left V 4 bases short and J 0 bases short, with 3 bases between. CDR3 length: 12 residues. CDR3 DNA: TGTGCCAGCAGTGTAGTGAACACTGAAGCTTTCTTT. It specifies CASSVVNTEAFF.

This clonotype turned up a few times. The genes are TRBV27 and TRBJ1-2; 8 bases are a match to TRBD1. CDR1 MNHEY and CDR2 SMNVEV come from the germline V gene (reference sequence). This CDR3 has 15 amino acids. V gave up 5 bases and J gave up 4 bases; unmatched junction bases: 9. CDR3: CASSRTGQGSYGYTF. Here the CDR3 DNA reads TGTGCCAGCAGTCGGACAGGGCAAGGGTCCTATGGCTACACCTTC.